This T cell receptor beta chain was captured by sequencing in a study of a mutant IDH1 vaccine in newly diagnosed glioma. About the study: Patients got their first vaccination 4-6 weeks after radiotherapy alone, or with temozolomide cycles. The treated population exhibited a male proportion of about 62%, a female proportion of 37.5%, and a mean age of around 40 years. Beforehand, treatment had been radiotherapy, temozolomide, or both; the majority received both.

Sequenced by immunoSEQ multiplex PCR; TCRdb stores in-frame clones only, minus some. Among some 48,000 clones listed, about three quarters were seen once. Germline V gene data show CDR1 as SQVTM and CDR2 as ANQGSEA. This CDR3 has 17 residues. The V gene end was trimmed by 3 bases and the J gene end by 4 bases; junction bases not matched to a gene: 16. As for time point: week 35, safety follow-up. Every vaccine dose comprised 300 ug of mutant IDH1 20-mer peptide plus topical imiquimod. As to this clone: What it recognizes is unknown.

The sequence derives from a man in his forties or fifties with glioma. The chain recombines TRBV29-1 with TRBJ2-5, with 8 positions matching TRBD2. This specimen consisted of PBMCs, obtained from a glioma patient whose treatment included an IDH1 peptide vaccine. DNA for the CDR3: TGCAGCGTTGAGGAGGCTAGGCCGGGACTAGGGGGAGAGACCCAGTACTTC. Protein product: CSVEEARPGLGGETQYF.